The T cell receptor beta chain described here comes from a study of blood T cells in healthy people across ages. Germline V gene data show CDR1 as SEHNR and CDR2 as FQNEAQ (reference sequence). The CDR3 covers 15 residues. Trimming took off 0 bases at V and 1 base at J, with 9 bases between the two ends. Through a sample-barcoded 5' primer and a J-beta primer mix, a second PCR was run for roughly 6 to 11 cycles. TCRdb called the 5' RACE reads again in MiXCR, with one record for every CDR3 protein. The sample contains about 640,000 distinct CDR3 sequences, roughly 53% of which appear only once. The sample was blood. The J gene is TRBJ2-5, the V gene TRBV7-9; D might be TRBD2 (5 bases). The source of this sequence is a man between 60 and 75 years old in good health. CDR3 in DNA: TGTGCCAGCAGCTTAGCGCGGGCAGCCCAAGAGACCCAGTACTTC. Translating it yields CASSLARAAQETQYF.